The clone carrying this TCR beta chain was seen repeatedly, ten times or more. The hyperthyroidism patients had all been newly diagnosed, and their disease duration was under 2 months. Their ages ranged from 18 to 65 years. The sample comes from a study of T cells in Graves' hyperthyroidism and ophthalmopathy. TCR beta CDR3 sequences were amplified from RNA transcripts. HTBI primers were used for first-round RT-PCR of the TCR CDR3. One entry per CDR3 protein results from TCRdb running MiXCR on the multiplex PCR reads. Seen here are under 300,000 distinct CDR3 sequences, over 12% observed once, and the top ten hold 30%. This CDR3 has 14 amino acids. Germline V gene data show CDR1 as GTSNPN and CDR2 as SVGIG (reference sequence). The V end lost 0 bases, the J end lost 1 base, and 10 bases lay between the germline ends.

The clonotype comes from a woman aged 45-59 years with Graves' hyperthyroidism that later progressed to Graves' ophthalmopathy. The V and J genes are TRBV30 and TRBJ2-7, with a possible D match to TRBD2 (5 bases). Sequencing was performed on blood. The CDR3 bases are TGTGCCTGGAGTGTTCGGGGAGTTTCCTACGAGCAGTACTTC. It yields the protein CAWSVRGVSYEQYF.